The T cell receptor (beta chain) described here comes from a study of response to subunit inactivated influenza vaccine. This CDR3 region has 18 residues. Germline V gives CDR1 KGHSH, CDR2 LQKENI. Trimming cost V 3 bases and J 5 bases; bases outside gene matches: 18. TCRdb itself ran the RT-PCR reads through MiXCR, one entry per CDR3 protein. Of about 570,000 distinct CDR3 sequences listed, approximately 10% are singletons. This same sample was also taken into another study, of T cells expressing NK-cell markers. That source adds: Synthesis of TCR beta cDNA relied on 5'RACE template switching carrying UMIs. The authors restricted sorting to alpha-beta TCR T cells with an anti-gamma-delta TCR antibody in several experiments. In a handful of donors, dominant NKG2C+ clonotypes were about 1.0-7.5% of CD8+ T cells. Researchers report these clonotypes also headed the CD3+CD56-NKG2C+ fraction in several donors. Whether expanded NKG2C+ T cell clones were HCMV specific stayed uncertain.

The sequenced sample was PBMCs from blood, obtained on the day of vaccination. The sequence was collected from a man between 45 and 60 years old who received an inactivated influenza vaccine. The chain couples TRBV18 to TRBJ2-7; the match to TRBD1 covers 8 bases. This CDR3 reads CASSPSRTGSLTWDEQYF. CDR3 sequence (DNA): TGTGCCAGCTCACCCTCTAGGACAGGGAGCCTCACTTGGGACGAGCAGTACTTC.